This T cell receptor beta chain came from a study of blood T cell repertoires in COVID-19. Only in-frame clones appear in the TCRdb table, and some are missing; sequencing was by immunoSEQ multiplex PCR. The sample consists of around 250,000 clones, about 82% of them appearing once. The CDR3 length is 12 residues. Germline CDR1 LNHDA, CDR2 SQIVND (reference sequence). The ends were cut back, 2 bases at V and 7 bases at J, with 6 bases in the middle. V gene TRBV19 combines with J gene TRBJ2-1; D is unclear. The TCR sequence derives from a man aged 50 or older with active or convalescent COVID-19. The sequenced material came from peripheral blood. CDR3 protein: CASSIQLNEQFF. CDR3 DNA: TGTGCCAGTAGTATACAACTAAATGAGCAGTTCTTC.